The entry below gives a single T cell receptor beta chain sequence along with its context. The sample belongs to a study of control samples from healthy donors and cancer patients. The germline CDR1 and CDR2 sequences are SGHRS and YFSETQ. This CDR3 comprises 14 residues. Trimming left V 6 bases short and J 0 bases short, with 10 bases between. This table comes from immunoSEQ multiplex PCR, and its TCRdb copy is limited to in-frame clones, with some not included. The sample lists about 30,000 clones, 91% occurring once. Material for sequencing was PBMCs. This sequence joins TRBV5-1 and TRBJ2-1; the D is unclear. The clonotype comes from a man in his fifties with lung cancer. CDR3 coding DNA: TGCGCCAGCATGCTAGAGAGCTCCTACAATGAGCAGTTCTTC. Protein sequence: CASMLESSYNEQFF.